This T cell receptor beta chain was captured in a study of T cells expressing NK-cell markers. About the research overall: Just one sequenced donor of eight was HCMV-seronegative, while seven were seropositive. Study-wide points: A range of about 1.0-8% of CD8+ T cells consisted of dominant NKG2C+ clonotypes in a handful of donors.

This CDR3 is built from 13 residues. CDR1 SQVTM and CDR2 ANQGSEA come from the germline V gene. Points on this clonotype: Its cognate antigen is unknown.

TCRdb re-called the 5' RACE reads and catalogs CDR3 proteins one per entry, DNA excluded. The sample's table shows about 160,000 distinct CDR3 sequences. Sequencing input: blood T cells: a sorted CD56 or NKG2C T cell subset, CD4+ or CD8+ T cells, or bulk PBMC T cells (not recorded which). The TCR originated in a woman aged 18-70 years in good health. The gene calls are TRBV29-1 and TRBJ2-3; TCRdb designates TRBD1, a call that cannot be tested without DNA. The CDR3 sequence: CSVRHRATDTQYF.